This T cell receptor (beta chain) was sequenced during a study of radiation and T cells in renal cell carcinoma. Assay used: immunoSEQ multiplex PCR; TCRdb lists only in-frame clones, some missing. The sample consists of around 100,000 clones, 84% of them appearing once. Findings of the study overall: Pretreatment tumor biopsies were lacking, so baseline clonotypes are unknown.

Regarding time point: blood 4 weeks post-SBRT, at nephrectomy. Treatment: 15 Gy SBRT to primary tumor, nephrectomy 4 weeks later. Clear cell pathology was present in this patient's renal cell carcinoma. On this clone itself: Its antigen is still unknown.

The receptor was isolated from a man aged 55-75 years with renal cell carcinoma. The sample consisted of blood, taken from a patient whose treatment included radiotherapy and nephrectomy.

CDR3 coding DNA: TGTGCCAGCAAGTGGTCCGGCGGGGGCGTTGGCAATCAGCCCCAGCATTTT. This sequence encodes CASKWSGGGVGNQPQHF. The chain has TRBV5-8 and TRBJ1-5; tentatively, D is TRBD1 (6 bases). CDR1 and CDR2 (germline): SGHTS, YDEGEE. V dropped 6 bases and J dropped 2 bases, with 21 bases sitting between them. The CDR3 contains 17 residues.